Only one count was recorded for the clone carrying this T cell receptor (beta chain). From CD4+ cells came CD45RA+ naive and CD45RA-negative memory subsets. The data belong to a study of shared clonotypes between healthy human individuals. Study as a whole: Aged between 18 and 49, the donors were a couple of women and three men.

The CDR3 extends over 15 amino acids. Germline V gene data show CDR1 as SGHRS and CDR2 as YFSETQ. Trimming left V 4 bases short and J 4 bases short, with 15 bases between. Original methodology: Filtering differed, since immunoSEQ gave only junction sequences and no quality scores. The data were produced by immunoSEQ multiplex PCR, yet TCRdb's version contains in-frame clones alone and is incomplete. The DNA gave D and trimming, while V, J and clone size come from that table. Here the sample spans some 1.5 million clones, approximately 97% being singletons. The receptor comes from a man aged 30-40 years in good health. The J gene is TRBJ2-1, the V gene TRBV5-1; no clear D. The sample was naive CD4+ T cells sorted from blood. Indicated subset: CD45RA+ positively selected. CDR3: CASSPERLEYNEQFF. The CDR3 DNA follows: TGCGCCAGCAGCCCAGAACGCCTGGAATACAATGAGCAGTTCTTC.